Listed below are T cell receptor beta chains from one sample, sequenced in a study of blood T cells in healthy people across ages. TCRdb reanalysed the 5' RACE reads using MiXCR and keeps one entry per CDR3 protein. Among roughly 1,800,000 distinct CDR3 sequences listed, 49% were seen once. The sequenced sample was blood. These receptor sequences come from a woman between 35 and 50 years old in good health. The CDR3 runs from the conserved cysteine through the conserved F or W. The D gene is left open where the match is weak. Not all rows give a size; the values are once, few, many and, for expanded clones, a class.

CDR3	DNA	size	V	J	D
CGARAGVSTDTQYF	TGCGGTGCCCGCGCAGGAGTAAGCACAGATACGCAGTATTTT	NA	TRBV20-1	TRBJ2-3	NA
CGARVGRSHYEQYF	TGCGGTGCTAGAGTTGGCAGGAGCCACTACGAGCAGTACTTC	NA	TRBV20-1	TRBJ2-7	NA
CAGSLVSGSSYNEQFF	TGTGCCGGCAGCTTAGTGTCGGGTAGCTCCTACAATGAGCAGTTCTTC	NA	TRBV7-9	TRBJ2-1	NA
CASSPDRYRGDTQYF	TGCGCCAGCAGCCCGGACAGATATAGGGGAGATACGCAGTATTTT	NA	TRBV5-1	TRBJ2-3	NA
CASDSGSGWETQYF	TGTGCCAGCGACTCAGGGAGTGGGTGGGAGACCCAGTACTTC	NA	TRBV28	TRBJ2-5	NA
CASSKRDRVQETQYF	TGTGCCAGCAGCAAGAGGGACAGGGTACAAGAGACCCAGTACTTC	NA	TRBV14	TRBJ2-5	TRBD1
CASSGRDLLLAGEEAQYF	TGTGCCAGCAGCGGGCGCGACCTGTTACTAGCGGGGGAAGAGGCCCAGTACTTC	NA	TRBV9	TRBJ2-5	TRBD2
CASSLGALYNEQYF	TGTGCCAGCAGTTTAGGGGCGCTTTACAATGAGCAGTACTTC	few	TRBV27	TRBJ2-5	NA
CASSLLSGNNEQFF	TGTGCCAGCAGTTTATTGTCAGGGAACAATGAGCAGTTCTTC	NA	TRBV27	TRBJ2-1	NA
CASSFGGFDSDTQYF	TGTGCCAGCAGTTTTGGAGGGTTTGATTCAGATACGCAGTATTTT	NA	TRBV12-3/TRBV12-4	TRBJ2-3	NA
CASTGHDTQYF	TGCGCCAGCACTGGCCACGATACGCAGTATTTT	NA	TRBV5-1	TRBJ2-3	NA
CATSQRGGINQETQYF	TGTGCCACCTCGCAGCGGGGGGGTATCAATCAAGAGACCCAGTACTTC	few	TRBV3-1	TRBJ2-5	TRBD2
CASSVGQGYTQYF	TGCGCCAGCAGCGTCGGACAGGGGTATACGCAGTATTTT	NA	TRBV5-1	TRBJ2-3	TRBD1
CASSFWVDSPPHF	TGTGCCAGCAGTTTCTGGGTGGATTCACCCCCCCACTTT	NA	TRBV28	TRBJ1-6	NA
CASSQPGLAEGNQETQYF	TGTGCCAGCAGCCAACCAGGACTAGCGGAGGGCAACCAAGAGACCCAGTACTTC	NA	TRBV5-6	TRBJ2-5	TRBD2
CSASFTVRGQPQHF	TGCAGTGCTAGCTTCACAGTCCGGGGGCAGCCCCAGCATTTT	few	TRBV20-1	TRBJ1-5	NA
CASSEASSGADTQYF	TGTGCCAGCAGTGAAGCGTCTAGCGGGGCAGATACGCAGTATTTT	few	TRBV28	TRBJ2-3	TRBD2
CASSPKRGEKLFF	TGCGCCAGCAGCCCTAAACGAGGGGAAAAACTGTTTTTT	NA	TRBV4-3	TRBJ1-4	NA
CASSKRRASPLGLGSKQETQYF	TGTGCCAGCAGCAAGAGACGAGCATCCCCTCTAGGGCTTGGATCCAAACAAGAGACCCAGTACTTC	NA	TRBV11-1	TRBJ2-5	NA
CASSQASGYTF	TGTGCCAGCAGCCAAGCTAGCGGCTACACCTTC	NA	TRBV3-1	TRBJ1-2	NA
CASSETEPHQPQHF	TGTGCCAGCAGTGAGACCGAGCCCCATCAGCCCCAGCATTTT	NA	TRBV2	TRBJ1-5	NA
CASSSGVLEGYTF	TGTGCCAGCAGCTCGGGGGTCCTCGAGGGCTACACCTTC	NA	TRBV7-9	TRBJ1-2	NA
CASSQDPRDRGLYEQYF	TGTGCCAGCAGCCAAGATCCCAGGGACAGGGGTCTGTACGAGCAGTACTTC	NA	TRBV3-1	TRBJ2-7	TRBD1
CASTPTSRYTDTQYF	TGTGCCAGCACCCCTACTAGCAGATACACAGATACGCAGTATTTT	NA	TRBV12-3/TRBV12-4	TRBJ2-3	NA
CSANRDRGMYEQYF	TGCAGTGCCAACCGGGACAGGGGCATGTACGAGCAGTACTTC	NA	TRBV20-1	TRBJ2-7	TRBD1
CASIRGANYGYTF	TGTGCCAGCATCCGAGGCGCTAACTATGGCTACACCTTC	NA	TRBV5-6	TRBJ1-2	NA
CSVFSGNYGYTF	TGCAGCGTATTTTCAGGGAACTATGGCTACACCTTC	few	TRBV29-1	TRBJ1-2	NA
CAISDNHRSRETQYF	TGTGCCATCAGTGACAACCACCGGAGTAGGGAGACCCAGTACTTC	few	TRBV10-3	TRBJ2-5	NA
CAGSLRRTESYNEQFF	TGTGCCGGCAGTTTAAGGCGGACAGAGTCCTACAATGAGCAGTTCTTC	NA	TRBV12-3/TRBV12-4	TRBJ2-1	NA
CSASQTGPVSGYTF	TGCAGTGCTAGCCAGACAGGACCAGTTAGTGGCTACACCTTC	NA	TRBV20-1	TRBJ1-2	NA
CASSTQTTTNEQFF	TGCGCCAGCAGCACCCAAACGACTACTAATGAGCAGTTCTTC	few	TRBV5-1	TRBJ2-1	NA
CASSLRNVETGTGPSGSYNEQYF	TGTGCCAGCAGCTTGCGAAACGTTGAAACCGGGACAGGTCCCTCAGGCTCTTACAATGAGCAGTACTTC	NA	TRBV7-6	TRBJ2-5	TRBD1
CASSVREANSPLHF	TGTGCCAGCAGTGTCAGGGAGGCAAATTCACCCCTCCACTTT	NA	TRBV6-6	TRBJ1-6	NA
CASSPPDRDLYGYTF	TGCGCCAGCAGCCCTCCTGACAGGGATCTCTATGGCTACACCTTC	NA	TRBV4-1	TRBJ1-2	TRBD1
CASSQTGRLVNSPLHF	TGTGCCAGCAGTCAGACAGGGAGGTTGGTCAATTCACCCCTCCACTTT	few	TRBV12-3/TRBV12-4	TRBJ1-6	TRBD1
CASSSLLRDRGYEQYF	TGTGCCAGCAGTTCCCTGCTCCGGGACAGGGGTTACGAGCAGTACTTC	few	TRBV12-3/TRBV12-4	TRBJ2-7	TRBD1
CASRGSGELFF	TGTGCCAGCAGAGGCTCCGGGGAGCTGTTTTTT	NA	TRBV11-3	TRBJ2-2	NA
CASSQDRRGMQETQYF	TGCGCCAGCAGCCAAGATCGGCGGGGAATGCAAGAGACCCAGTACTTC	NA	TRBV4-3	TRBJ2-5	NA
CSASGLLRSNEQFF	TGCAGTGCTTCGGGACTCCTTAGGTCCAATGAGCAGTTCTTC	few	TRBV20-1	TRBJ2-1	NA
CSASKFAGGSYNEQFF	TGCAGTGCTAGTAAATTTGCGGGGGGTTCGTACAATGAGCAGTTCTTC	few	TRBV20-1	TRBJ2-1	TRBD2
CASRYGGGPYNEQFF	TGTGCCAGCAGATATGGGGGGGGGCCCTACAATGAGCAGTTCTTC	NA	TRBV6-5	TRBJ2-1	NA
CASSLIGQGAPSEQYF	TGTGCCAGCAGCCTAATTGGACAGGGGGCCCCCTCCGAGCAGTACTTC	NA	TRBV7-8	TRBJ2-7	TRBD1
CASSHTGRFSYEQYF	TGTGCCAGCAGTCATACCGGGCGGTTCTCCTACGAGCAGTACTTC	few	TRBV11-2	TRBJ2-7	NA
CASSLGQRNEQFF	TGTGCCAGCAGCTTAGGTCAGCGGAATGAGCAGTTCTTC	NA	TRBV13	TRBJ2-1	NA
CASSLTTPRLFF	TGTGCCAGCAGCTTAACGACACCGAGACTGTTCTTC	NA	TRBV13	TRBJ2-1	NA
CASSAPGGTQGGYTF	TGTGCCAGCAGCGCCCCAGGGGGAACCCAGGGTGGCTACACCTTC	NA	TRBV12-3/TRBV12-4	TRBJ1-2	TRBD1
CSVTWDALYEQYF	TGCAGTGTTACCTGGGACGCGCTCTACGAGCAGTACTTC	few	TRBV20-1	TRBJ2-7	NA
CASSLTGARDAEQYF	TGTGCCAGCAGCTTGACGGGGGCTAGGGATGCTGAGCAGTACTTC	NA	TRBV5-6	TRBJ2-7	NA
CASSWGLVQETQFF	TGTGCCAGCAGCTGGGGACTTGTCCAAGAGACCCAGTTCTTC	once	TRBV12-3/TRBV12-4	TRBJ2-1	NA
CASSPGVLGEKLFF	TGCGCCAGCAGCCCAGGGGTTTTGGGTGAAAAACTGTTTTTT	NA	TRBV5-1	TRBJ1-4	NA